This entry concerns a single TCR beta chain. Antigen: not known. This entry comes from a study of Ad26.COV2.S vaccination and SARS-CoV-2 variants. Study details: As a participant in COV1001, the donor was in the Ad26.COV2.S trial arm.

Treatment in this sample: around 19 received Ad26.COV2.S at low or high dose, single or two shots; about five received placebo; per-sample allocation not given. The samples were gathered on day 63 after the first injection of vaccine or placebo. This adult donor, from Boston, was 18-55 years old. The study's findings and limits: Those who received vaccine or placebo ended up with similar non-spike TCR breadth.

The CDR3 covers 15 residues. Germline loops: CDR1 SGHRS, CDR2 YFSETQ. Trimming cost V 4 bases and J 9 bases, with 20 bases left between them. The data were produced by immunoSEQ multiplex PCR, yet TCRdb's version contains in-frame clones alone and is incomplete. The sample consists of about 370,000 clones, around nine tenths of them appearing once. The receptor was derived from a person aged 18-65 years who received the Ad26.COV2.S COVID-19 vaccine or a placebo. The chain employs TRBV5-1 and TRBJ2-1, with D hard to call. This sample comprised peripheral blood, obtained in a trial of Ad26.COV2.S vaccine versus placebo. CDR3 residues: CASSPQEPAVAEQFF. The CDR3 DNA is TGCGCCAGCAGCCCCCAGGAACCCGCAGTCGCTGAGCAGTTCTTC. The full variable domain, its missing parts supplied by reference TRBV5-1 and TRBJ2-1, is KAGVTQTPRYLIKTRGQQVTLSCSPISGHRSVSWYQQTPGQGLQFLFEYFSETQRNKGNFPGRFSGRQFSNSRSEMNVSTLELGDSALYLCASSPQEPAVAEQFFGPGTRLTVL.